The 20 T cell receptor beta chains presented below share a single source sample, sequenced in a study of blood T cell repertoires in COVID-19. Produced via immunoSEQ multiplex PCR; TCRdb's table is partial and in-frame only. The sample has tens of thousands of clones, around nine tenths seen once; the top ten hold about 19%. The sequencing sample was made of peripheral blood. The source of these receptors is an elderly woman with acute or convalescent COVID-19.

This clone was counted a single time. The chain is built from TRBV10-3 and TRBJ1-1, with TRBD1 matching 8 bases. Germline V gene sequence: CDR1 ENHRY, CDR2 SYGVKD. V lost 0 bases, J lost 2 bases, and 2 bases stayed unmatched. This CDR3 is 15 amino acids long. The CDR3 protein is CAISESDRGNTEAFF. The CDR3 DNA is TGTGCCATCAGTGAGTCCGACAGGGGAAACACTGAAGCTTTCTTT.

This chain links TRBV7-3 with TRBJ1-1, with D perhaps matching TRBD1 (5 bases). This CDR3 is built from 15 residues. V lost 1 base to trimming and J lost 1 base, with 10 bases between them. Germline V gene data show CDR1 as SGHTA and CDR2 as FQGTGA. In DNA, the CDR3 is TGTGCCAGCAGCTTAAAGGCAGGGCCGAACACTGAAGCTTTCTTT. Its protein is CASSLKAGPNTEAFF.

The CDR3 loop reads CASSLAQGRDTEAFF. CDR3 DNA sequence: TGTGCCAGCAGCCTTGCACAGGGGCGAGACACTGAAGCTTTCTTT. The J gene is TRBJ1-1, the V gene TRBV3-1 (or the pseudogene TRBV3-2); 7 bases align to TRBD1. CDR3 length: 15 residues. V was clipped by 4 bases and J by 3 bases; unmatched bases: 8. Germline lookup yields CDR1 LGHDT and CDR2 YNNKEL (reference sequence).

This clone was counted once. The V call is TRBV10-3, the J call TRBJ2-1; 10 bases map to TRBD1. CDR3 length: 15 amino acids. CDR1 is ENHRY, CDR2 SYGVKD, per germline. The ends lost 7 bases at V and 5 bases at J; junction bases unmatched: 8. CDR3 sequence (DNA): TGTGCCATCACCCTAGGACAGGGGGGGAACAATGAGCAGTTCTTC. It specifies CAITLGQGGNNEQFF.

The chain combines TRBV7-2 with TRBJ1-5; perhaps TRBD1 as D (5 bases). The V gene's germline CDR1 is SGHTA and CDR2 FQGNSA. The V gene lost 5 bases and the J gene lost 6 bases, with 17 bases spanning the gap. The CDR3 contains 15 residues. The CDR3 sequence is CASSIPGLAGQPQHF. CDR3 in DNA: TGTGCCAGCAGCATCCCGGGACTGGCCGGTCAGCCCCAGCATTTT.

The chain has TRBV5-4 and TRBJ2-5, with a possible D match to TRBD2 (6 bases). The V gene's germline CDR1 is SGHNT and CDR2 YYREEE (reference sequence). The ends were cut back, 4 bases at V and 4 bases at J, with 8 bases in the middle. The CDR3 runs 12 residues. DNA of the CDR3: TGTGCCAGCAGCGCGGGGTTAGAGACCCAGTACTTC. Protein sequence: CASSAGLETQYF.

The CDR3 is CATDWDNNQPQHF. For the CDR3, the DNA is TGTGCCACCGATTGGGACAACAATCAGCCCCAGCATTTT. The chain has TRBV28 and TRBJ1-5, with a weak D call TRBD1 (6 bases). V was cut by 10 bases and J by 3 bases, with 13 bases left in between. CDR1 MDHEN and CDR2 SYDVKM come from the germline V gene. The CDR3 spans 13 residues. The entire variable domain, with the rest obtained from reference TRBV28 and TRBJ1-5, is as follows: DVKVTQSSRYLVKRTGEKVFLECVQDMDHENMFWYRQDPGLGLRLIYFSYDVKMKEKGDIPEGYSVSREKKERFSLILESASTNQTSMYLCATDWDNNQPQHFGDGTRLSIL.

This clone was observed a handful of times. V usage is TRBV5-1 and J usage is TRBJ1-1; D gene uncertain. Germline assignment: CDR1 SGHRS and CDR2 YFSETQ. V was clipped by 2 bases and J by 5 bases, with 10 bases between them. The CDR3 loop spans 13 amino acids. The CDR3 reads CASSFLPETEAFF. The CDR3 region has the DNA TGCGCCAGCAGCTTTTTACCGGAGACTGAAGCTTTCTTT.

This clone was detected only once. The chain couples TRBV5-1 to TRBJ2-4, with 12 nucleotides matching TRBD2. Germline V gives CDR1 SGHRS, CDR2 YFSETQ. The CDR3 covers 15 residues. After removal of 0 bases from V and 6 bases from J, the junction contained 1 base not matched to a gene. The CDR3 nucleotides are TGCGCCAGCAGCTTGGCTAGCGGGGGGGTAAACATTCAGTACTTC. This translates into CASSLASGGVNIQYF.

The CDR3 is CASSHQPGGTSVSNEQFF. The CDR3 nucleotides are TGCGCCAGCAGCCACCAACCGGGGGGGACTAGCGTTTCAAATGAGCAGTTCTTC. The V gene is TRBV4-1, the J gene TRBJ2-1; 10 nucleotides line up with TRBD2. J lost 7 bases, V lost 3 bases, and 15 bases had no gene match. From germline, CDR1 is MGHRA and CDR2 YSYEKL. This CDR3 spans 18 amino acids.

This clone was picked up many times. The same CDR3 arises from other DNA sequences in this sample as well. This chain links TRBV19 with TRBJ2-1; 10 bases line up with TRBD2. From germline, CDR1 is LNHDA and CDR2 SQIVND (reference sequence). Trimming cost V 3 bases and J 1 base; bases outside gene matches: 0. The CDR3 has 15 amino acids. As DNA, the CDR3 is TGTGCCAGTAGTATGACTAGCGGGTCCTACAATGAGCAGTTCTTC. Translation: CASSMTSGSYNEQFF. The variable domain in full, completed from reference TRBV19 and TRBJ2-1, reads DGGITQSPKYLFRKEGQNVTLSCEQNLNHDAMYWYRQDPGQGLRLIYYSQIVNDFQKGDIAEGYSVSREKKESFPLTVTSAQKNPTAFYLCASSMTSGSYNEQFFGPGTRLTVL.

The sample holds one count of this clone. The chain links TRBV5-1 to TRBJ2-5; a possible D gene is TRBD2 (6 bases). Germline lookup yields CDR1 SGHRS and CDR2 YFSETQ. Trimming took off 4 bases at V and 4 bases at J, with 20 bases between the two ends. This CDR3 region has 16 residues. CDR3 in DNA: TGCGCCAGCAGCCTTATCGGACTCCCCGGGGGAGAGACCCAGTACTTC. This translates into CASSLIGLPGGETQYF.

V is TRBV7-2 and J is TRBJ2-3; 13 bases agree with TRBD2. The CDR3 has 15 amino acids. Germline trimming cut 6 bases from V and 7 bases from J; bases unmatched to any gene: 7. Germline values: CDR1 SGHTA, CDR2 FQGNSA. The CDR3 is CASRPTSGGANTQYF. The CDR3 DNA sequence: TGTGCCAGCAGGCCCACTAGCGGGGGGGCGAATACGCAGTATTTT.

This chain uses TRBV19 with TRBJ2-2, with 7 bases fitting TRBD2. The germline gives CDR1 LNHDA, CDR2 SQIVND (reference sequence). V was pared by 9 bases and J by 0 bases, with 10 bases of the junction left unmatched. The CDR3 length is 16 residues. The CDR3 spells CASSARAGANTGELFF. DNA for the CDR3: TGTGCCAGCTCCGCCCGGGCGGGGGCGAACACCGGGGAGCTGTTTTTT.

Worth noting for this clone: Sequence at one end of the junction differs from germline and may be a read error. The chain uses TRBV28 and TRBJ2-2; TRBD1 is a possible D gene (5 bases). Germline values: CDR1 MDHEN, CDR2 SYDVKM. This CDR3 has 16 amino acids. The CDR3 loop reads CVSSSLRGLNTGELFF. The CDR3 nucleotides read TGTGTCAGCAGCTCGTTAAGGGGCTTGAACACCGGGGAGCTGTTTTTT.

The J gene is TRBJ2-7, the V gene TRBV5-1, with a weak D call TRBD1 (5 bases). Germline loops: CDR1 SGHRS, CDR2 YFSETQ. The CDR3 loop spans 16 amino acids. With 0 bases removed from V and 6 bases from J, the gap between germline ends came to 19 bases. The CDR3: CASSLASTAFRVEQYF. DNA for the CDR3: TGCGCCAGCAGCTTGGCTTCGACAGCCTTCCGTGTCGAGCAGTACTTC.

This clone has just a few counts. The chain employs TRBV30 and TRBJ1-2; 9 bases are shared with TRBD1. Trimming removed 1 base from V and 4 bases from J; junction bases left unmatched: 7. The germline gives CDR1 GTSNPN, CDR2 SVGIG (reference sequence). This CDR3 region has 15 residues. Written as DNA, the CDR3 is TGTGCCTGGAGTGAACAGGGGGCGGTTCGCTATGGCTACACCTTC. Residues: CAWSEQGAVRYGYTF. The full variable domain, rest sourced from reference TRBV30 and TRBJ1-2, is SQTIHQWPATLVQPVGSPLSLECTVEGTSNPNLYWYRQAAGRGLQLLFYSVGIGQISSEVPQNLSASRPQDRQFILSSKKLLLSDSGFYLCAWSEQGAVRYGYTFGSGTRLTVV.

The CDR3 DNA sequence: TGTGCCAGCAGTGACAATTTTAGCAATCAGCCCCAGCATTTT. Encoded protein: CASSDNFSNQPQHF. The V and J genes are TRBV2 and TRBJ1-5, with D unresolved. The V end was cut by 3 bases, the J end by 0 bases, with 6 bases between. From germline, CDR1 is SNHLY and CDR2 FYNNEI. This CDR3 has 14 residues.

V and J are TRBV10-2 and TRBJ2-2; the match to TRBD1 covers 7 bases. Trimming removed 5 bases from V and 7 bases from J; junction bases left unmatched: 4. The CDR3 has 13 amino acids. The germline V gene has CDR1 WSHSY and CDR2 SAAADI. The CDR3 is CASSHGTVGELFF. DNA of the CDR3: TGCGCCAGCAGTCATGGGACAGTCGGGGAGCTGTTTTTT.

The CDR3 bases are TGTGCCAGCTCGGGTATTCGGGGATACGAGCAGTACTTC. It specifies CASSGIRGYEQYF. This chain connects TRBV11-2 to TRBJ2-7; D is perhaps TRBD2 (5 bases). CDR3 length: 13 amino acids. Trimming took 8 bases from V and 4 from J, leaving 15 bases between them. Germline CDR1 is SGHAT and CDR2 is FQNNGV.